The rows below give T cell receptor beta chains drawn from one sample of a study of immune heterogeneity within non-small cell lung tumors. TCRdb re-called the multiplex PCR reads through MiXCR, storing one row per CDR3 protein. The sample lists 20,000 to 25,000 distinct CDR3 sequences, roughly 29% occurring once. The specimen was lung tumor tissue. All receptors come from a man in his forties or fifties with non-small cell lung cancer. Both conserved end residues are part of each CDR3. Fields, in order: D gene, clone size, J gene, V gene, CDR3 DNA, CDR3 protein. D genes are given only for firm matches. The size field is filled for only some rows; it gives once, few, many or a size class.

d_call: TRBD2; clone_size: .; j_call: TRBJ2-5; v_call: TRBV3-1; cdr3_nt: TGTGCCAGCCAAGAACTAGCGGGGGCGAGGGAGACCCAGTACTTC; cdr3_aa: CASQELAGARETQYF
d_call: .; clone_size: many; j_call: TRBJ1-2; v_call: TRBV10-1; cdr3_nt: TGCGCCAGCACGTTCTCCTCCAACTATGGCTACACCTTC; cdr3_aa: CASTFSSNYGYTF
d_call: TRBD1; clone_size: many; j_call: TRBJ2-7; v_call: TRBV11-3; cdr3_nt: TGTGCCAGCACCGGACAGGGGTCCGTCGAGCAGTACTTC; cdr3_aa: CASTGQGSVEQYF
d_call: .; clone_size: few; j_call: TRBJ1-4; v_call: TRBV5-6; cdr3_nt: TGTGCCAGCAGCTTAACTGGACGCAACAATGAAAAACTGTTTTTT; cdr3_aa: CASSLTGRNNEKLFF
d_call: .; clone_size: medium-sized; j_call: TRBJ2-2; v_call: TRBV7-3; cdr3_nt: TGTGCCAGCAGCCAAGAGGGGAACACCGGGGAGCTGTTTTTT; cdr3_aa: CASSQEGNTGELFF
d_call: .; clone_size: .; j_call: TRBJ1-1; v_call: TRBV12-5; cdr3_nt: TGTTCTAGTGGTTTGGTACAAGGAACTGAAGCTTTCTTT; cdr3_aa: CSSGLVQGTEAFF
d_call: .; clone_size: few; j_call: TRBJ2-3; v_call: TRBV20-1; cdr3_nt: TGCAGTGTGAGCGGGAGCACAGATACGCAGTATTTT; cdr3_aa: CSVSGSTDTQYF
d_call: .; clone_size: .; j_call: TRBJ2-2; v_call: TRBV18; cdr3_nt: TGTGCCAGCTCACCACCGGCAGGGTTAAGCACCGGGGAGCTGTTTTTT; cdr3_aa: CASSPPAGLSTGELFF
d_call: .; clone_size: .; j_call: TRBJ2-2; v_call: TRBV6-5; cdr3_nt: TGTGCCAGCAGTTACGACGGGCGCAGGTCCGGGGAGCTGTTTTTT; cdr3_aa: CASSYDGRRSGELFF
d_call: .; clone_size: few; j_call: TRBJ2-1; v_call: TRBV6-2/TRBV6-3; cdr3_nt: TGTGCCAGCAGTTACAGGACATCGCAGTTCTTC; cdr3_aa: CASSYRTSQFF
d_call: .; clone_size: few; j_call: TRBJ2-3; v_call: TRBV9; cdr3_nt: TGTGCCAGCAGCGTATCAGGACAGGATACGCAGTATTTT; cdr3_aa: CASSVSGQDTQYF
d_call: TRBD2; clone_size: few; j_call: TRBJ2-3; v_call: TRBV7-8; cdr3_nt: TGTGCCAGCAGCTTAGGGTGGAGCGGGAGTGGCACAGATACGCAGTATTTT; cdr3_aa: CASSLGWSGSGTDTQYF
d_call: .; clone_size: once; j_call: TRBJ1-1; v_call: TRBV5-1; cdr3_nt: TGCGCCAGCAGCCGGGGTGGGAGCAACATGAACACTGAAGCTTTCTTT; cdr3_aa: CASSRGGSNMNTEAFF
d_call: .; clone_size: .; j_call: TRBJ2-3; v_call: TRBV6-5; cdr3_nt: TGTGCCAGCCTAGCGACTAGCACAGATACGCAGTATTTT; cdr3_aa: CASLATSTDTQYF
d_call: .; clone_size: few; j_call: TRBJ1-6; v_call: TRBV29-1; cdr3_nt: TGCAGCGCCTCTACAGGGACTCGGAATTCACCCCTCCACTTT; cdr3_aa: CSASTGTRNSPLHF
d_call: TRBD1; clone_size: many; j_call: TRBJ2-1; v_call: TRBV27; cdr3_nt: TGTGCCAGCAAGACAGGGGTAAATGAGCAGTTCTTC; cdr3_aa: CASKTGVNEQFF
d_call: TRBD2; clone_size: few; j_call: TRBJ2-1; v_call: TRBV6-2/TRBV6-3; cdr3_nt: TGTGCCAGCAGTTATCTAGCGGGAGCCAATGAGCAGTTCTTC; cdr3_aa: CASSYLAGANEQFF
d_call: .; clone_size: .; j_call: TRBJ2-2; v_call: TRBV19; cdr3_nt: TGTGCCAGTAGTTACTCGGGACCGACAGGGAACACCGGGGAGCTGTTTTTT; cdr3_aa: CASSYSGPTGNTGELFF